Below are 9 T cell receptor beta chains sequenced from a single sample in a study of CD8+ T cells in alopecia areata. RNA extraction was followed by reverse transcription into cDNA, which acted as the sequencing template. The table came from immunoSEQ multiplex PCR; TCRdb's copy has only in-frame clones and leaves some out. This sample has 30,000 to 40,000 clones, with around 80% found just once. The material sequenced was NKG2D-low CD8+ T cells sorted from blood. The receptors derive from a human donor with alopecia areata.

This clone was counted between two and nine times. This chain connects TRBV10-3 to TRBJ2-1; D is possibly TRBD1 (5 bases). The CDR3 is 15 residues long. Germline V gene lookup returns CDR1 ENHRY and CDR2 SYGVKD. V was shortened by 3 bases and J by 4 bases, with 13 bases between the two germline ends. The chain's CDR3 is CAISDLDRPYNEQFF. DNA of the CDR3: TGTGCCATCAGTGACCTCGACAGACCTTACAATGAGCAGTTCTTC.

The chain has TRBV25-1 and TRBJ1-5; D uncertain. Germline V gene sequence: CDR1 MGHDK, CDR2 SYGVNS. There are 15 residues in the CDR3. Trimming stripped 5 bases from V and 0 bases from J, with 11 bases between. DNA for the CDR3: TGTGCCAGCAGTCCGACCGGTTATAGCAATCAGCCCCAGCATTTT. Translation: CASSPTGYSNQPQHF.

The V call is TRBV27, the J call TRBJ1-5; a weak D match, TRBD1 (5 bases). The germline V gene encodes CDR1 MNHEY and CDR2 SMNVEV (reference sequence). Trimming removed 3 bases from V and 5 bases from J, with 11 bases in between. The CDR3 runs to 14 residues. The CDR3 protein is CASSLAGTHQPQHF. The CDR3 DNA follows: TGTGCCAGCAGTTTGGCAGGGACCCATCAGCCCCAGCATTTT.

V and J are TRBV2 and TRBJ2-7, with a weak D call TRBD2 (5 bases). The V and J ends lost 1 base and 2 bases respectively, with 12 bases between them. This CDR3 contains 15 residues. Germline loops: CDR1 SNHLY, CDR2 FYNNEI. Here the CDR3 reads CASSEDRGKAYEQYF. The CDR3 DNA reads TGTGCCAGCAGTGAAGATCGGGGTAAGGCCTACGAGCAGTACTTC.

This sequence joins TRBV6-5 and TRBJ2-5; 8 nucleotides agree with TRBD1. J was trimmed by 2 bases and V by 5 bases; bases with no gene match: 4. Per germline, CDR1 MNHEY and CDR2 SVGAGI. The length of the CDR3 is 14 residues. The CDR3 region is CASSRGQGQETQYF. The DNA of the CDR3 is TGTGCCAGCAGTCGAGGACAGGGTCAAGAGACCCAGTACTTC.

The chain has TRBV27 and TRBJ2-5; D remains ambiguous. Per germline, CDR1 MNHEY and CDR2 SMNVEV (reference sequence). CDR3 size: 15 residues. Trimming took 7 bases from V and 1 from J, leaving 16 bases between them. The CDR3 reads CASKKWNLPQETQYF. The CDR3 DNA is TGTGCCAGCAAAAAATGGAATCTCCCCCAAGAGACCCAGTACTTC.

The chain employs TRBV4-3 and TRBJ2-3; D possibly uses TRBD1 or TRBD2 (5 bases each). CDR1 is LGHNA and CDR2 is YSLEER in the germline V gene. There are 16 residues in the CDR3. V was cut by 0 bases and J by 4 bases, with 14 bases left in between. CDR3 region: CASSQETGDPSDTQYF. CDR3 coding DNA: TGCGCCAGCAGCCAAGAAACCGGGGACCCGTCAGATACGCAGTATTTT.

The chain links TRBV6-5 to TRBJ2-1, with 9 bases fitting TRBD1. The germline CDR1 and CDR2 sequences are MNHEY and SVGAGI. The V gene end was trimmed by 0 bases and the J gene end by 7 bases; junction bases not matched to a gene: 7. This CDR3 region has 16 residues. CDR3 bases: TGTGCCAGCAGTTACTCGACACAGGGGGCGGGAAATGAGCAGTTCTTC. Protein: CASSYSTQGAGNEQFF.

In DNA form, the CDR3 reads TGTGCCAGCAGACTGACTGGCTCCTACGAGCAGTACTTC. Translation gives CASRLTGSYEQYF. This chain links TRBV28 with TRBJ2-7; D ambiguous. V was clipped by 6 bases and J by 0 bases, with 9 bases between them. CDR1 is MDHEN and CDR2 is SYDVKM in the germline V gene. The CDR3 loop spans 13 amino acids.